This TCR beta chain was identified during a study of T cell responses to AZD1222 COVID-19 vaccine. Study-wide findings and caveats: Vaccination with two AZD1222 doses was followed by a rise in Spike-specific TCR breadth and depth.

This clone was recorded once. Its antigen is still unknown. Method: immunoSEQ multiplex PCR; TCRdb's copy keeps in-frame clones and lacks some. The table has about 140,000 clones, 85% to 95% seen once. The V gene's germline CDR1 is SGHAT and CDR2 FQNNGV. Germline trimming cut 5 bases from V and 1 base from J; bases unmatched to any gene: 7. There are 15 residues in the CDR3. The chain employs TRBV11-2 and TRBJ1-1; 7 nucleotides match TRBD1. The source of this sequence is an adult who received the AZD1222 COVID-19 vaccine. The specimen comprised peripheral blood, sampled 28 days after the second AZD1222 dose. For the CDR3, the DNA is TGTGCCAGCAGCCAGGAGGGACAGAGGAACACTGAAGCTTTCTTT. Translated, it gives CASSQEGQRNTEAFF.